The 22 T cell receptor beta chains presented below share a single source sample, sequenced in a study of metastatic and nonmetastatic thyroid tumors. No treatment of any kind had been given to any patient before thyroid surgery. Through MiXCR, TCRdb re-clonotyped the PCR reads. The repertoire consists of 45,000 or so clones, with less than 4.5% occurring once and the leading ten covering roughly 9.8%. The sequenced sample consisted of blood. These receptors all come from a female donor with papillary thyroid cancer or a benign thyroid nodule (not recorded which). Some clones in this sample may be carry-over from other donors' samples.

This rearrangement joins TRBV20-1 to TRBJ2-7, with 7 bases that match TRBD2. Per germline, CDR1 DFQATT and CDR2 SNEGSKA (reference sequence). The CDR3 covers 13 residues. V lost 3 bases to trimming and J lost 1 base; unmatched junction nucleotides: 3. CDR3: CSASGLESYEQYF. CDR3 in DNA: TGCAGTGCTAGCGGACTAGAATCCTACGAGCAGTACTTC.

The sample holds many counts of this clone. This rearrangement joins TRBV3-1 to TRBJ2-3, with D hard to call. V was cut by 4 bases and J by 6 bases, with 8 bases left in between. The CDR3 extends over 12 amino acids. Germline V gene sequence: CDR1 LGHDT, CDR2 YNNKEL (reference sequence). The CDR3: CASSLGGDTQYF. The DNA for the CDR3 is TGTGCCAGCAGCCTTGGTGGGGATACGCAGTATTTT.

The sample holds a few counts of this clone. The V call is TRBV28, the J call TRBJ2-3, with a weak D call TRBD2 (5 bases). The V gene lost 1 base and the J gene lost 10 bases, with 15 bases spanning the gap. The germline CDR1 and CDR2 sequences are MDHEN and SYDVKM. The CDR3 consists of 14 residues. CDR3 protein: CASSLFDIRGAQYF. DNA for the CDR3: TGTGCCAGCAGTTTATTTGATATTCGGGGTGCGCAGTATTTT.

This clone was counted many times. V and J are TRBV6-6 and TRBJ2-5; 10 nucleotides line up with TRBD2. Germline V gene lookup returns CDR1 MNHNY and CDR2 SVGAGI (reference sequence). The CDR3 extends over 16 amino acids. After removal of 1 base from V and 5 bases from J, the junction contained 7 bases not matched to a gene. CDR3 amino acids: CASSYLNLAGEETQYF. CDR3 bases: TGTGCCAGCAGTTACTTAAACCTAGCGGGAGAGGAGACCCAGTACTTC.

About this clone itself: One junction end does not reproduce the germline sequence, and a read error may be involved. V is TRBV12-3 or TRBV12-4 and J is TRBJ2-3, with 8 nucleotides matching TRBD2. The CDR3 runs 15 residues. The DNA for the CDR3 is TGTGCCAGCAGCCCGGGACTAGAGGGAGCAGATACGAAGTATTTT. Protein product: CASSPGLEGADTKYF.

This clone was seen ten or more times. Given a much more abundant clone one base away, this may be a read error. The sample contains more than one DNA sequence encoding this CDR3. The V call is TRBV10-3, the J call TRBJ2-3; D may correspond to TRBD1 or TRBD2 (5 bases each). The germline gives CDR1 ENHRY, CDR2 SYGVKD. V lost 4 bases to trimming and J lost 6 bases, with 14 bases between them. The CDR3 extends over 14 amino acids. The CDR3 is CAISGRGHTDTQYF. CDR3 DNA: TGTGCCATCAGTGGACGGGGCCACACCGATACGCAGTATTTT.

This clone has ten or more counts. The V call is TRBV29-1, the J call TRBJ2-5, with TRBD1 as a possible D gene (5 bases). Between the trimmed V and J ends, which lost 7 bases and 0 bases, there was a span of 15 bases. The CDR3 is made up of 14 amino acids. Germline V CDR1 and CDR2: SQVTM, ANQGSEA. As DNA, the CDR3 is TGCAGCGCCCCCCCAGGGTACTACCAAGAGACCCAGTACTTC. Translation: CSAPPGYYQETQYF.

This clone was detected only a few times. V usage is TRBV27 and J usage is TRBJ2-1; 9 nucleotides match TRBD1. Trimming at V came to 4 bases and at J to 5 bases, leaving 6 bases not matched to a gene. Germline assignment: CDR1 MNHEY and CDR2 SMNVEV (reference sequence). This CDR3 has 15 residues. CDR3 sequence reads: CASSSRGTGHNEQFF. CDR3 nucleotide sequence: TGTGCCAGCAGTTCTCGAGGGACAGGGCACAATGAGCAGTTCTTC.

This clone was detected many times. The V call is TRBV20-1, the J call TRBJ2-7, with D uncertain. The CDR3 consists of 11 residues. Trimming pared 0 bases from V and 6 bases from J, leaving 6 bases between. Per germline, CDR1 DFQATT and CDR2 SNEGSKA (reference sequence). The CDR3 coding sequence is TGCAGTGCTAGAGATCGATTCGAGCAGTACTTC. Protein sequence: CSARDRFEQYF.

Sample share makes this clone medium-sized (0.01 to 0.1%). The gene calls are TRBV6-2 or TRBV6-3 and TRBJ2-2; 12 bases map to TRBD2. V shed 6 bases and J 4 bases; nucleotides not matched to a gene: 3. Per the germline V gene, CDR1 is MNHEY and CDR2 is SVGEGT. The CDR3 spans 15 residues. The CDR3 sequence: CASSASGRATGELFF. In DNA form, the CDR3 reads TGTGCCAGCAGCGCTAGCGGGAGGGCCACCGGGGAGCTGTTTTTT.

Points on this clone: A junction end diverges from the germline sequence, so it may reflect a read error. The rearrangement links TRBV15 to TRBJ2-3, with D perhaps TRBD2 (5 bases). This CDR3 spans 15 amino acids. In germline, CDR1 is LNHNV, CDR2 YYDKDF (reference sequence). CDR3 in DNA: TGTGCCGCCAGCAACGGACTCCCGCGCACAGATACGCAGTATTTT. Translating gives CAASNGLPRTDTQYF.

This clone was seen at least ten times. The rearrangement links TRBV5-1 to TRBJ1-4; D unclear. Trimming stripped 4 bases from V and 0 bases from J, with 10 bases between. This CDR3 region has 15 residues. Germline V CDR1 and CDR2: SGHRS, YFSETQ. The CDR3 loop reads CASSQLGATNEKLFF. Here the CDR3 DNA reads TGCGCCAGCAGCCAGTTGGGAGCAACTAATGAAAAACTGTTTTTT.

In its sample, this clone was seen many times. A much bigger clone sits one base away, suggesting this may be a read error. The chain carries TRBV7-2 and TRBJ2-2; D is possibly TRBD2 (5 bases). Trimming removed 5 bases from V and 0 bases from J, with 13 bases in between. Germline CDR1 is SGHTA and CDR2 is FQGNSA. CDR3 length: 16 residues. This chain's CDR3 is CASSGGWATNTGELFF. The CDR3 nucleotides are TGTGCCAGCAGCGGAGGTTGGGCAACGAACACCGGGGAGCTGTTTTTT. Full variable domain (remainder filled in from reference TRBV7-2 and TRBJ2-2): GAGVSQSPSNKVTEKGKDVELRCDPISGHTALYWYRQSLGQGLEFLIYFQGNSAPDKSGLPSDRFSAERTGGSVSTLTIQRTQQEDSAVYLCASSGGWATNTGELFFGEGSRLTVL.

Ten or more counts support this clone. V and J are TRBV6-2 or TRBV6-3 and TRBJ2-3, with 7 bases lining up with TRBD2. CDR3 length: 14 amino acids. CDR1 MNHEY and CDR2 SVGEGT come from the germline V gene. CDR3 residues: CGSGPSSHPDTQYF. CDR3 coding DNA: TGTGGTAGCGGGCCGAGTAGTCACCCAGATACGCAGTATTTT.

Ten or more counts support this clone. The DNA of the CDR3 is TGTGCCAGTAGTATCGAACAGGGGAACACCGGGGAGCTGTTTTTT. Translating it yields CASSIEQGNTGELFF. This rearrangement joins TRBV19 to TRBJ2-2, with a tentative D call TRBD1 (6 bases). V lost 3 bases to trimming and J lost 1 base, with 9 bases between them. The CDR3 covers 15 residues. Germline CDR1 and CDR2: LNHDA and SQIVND (reference sequence).

The table lists this clone with a few counts. This chain links TRBV7-2 with TRBJ2-7; no reliable D call. Trimming shortened V by 5 bases and J by 6 bases, and 14 bases separated the two germline ends. CDR1 is SGHTA, CDR2 FQGNSA, per germline. The CDR3 is 13 residues long. The DNA of the CDR3 is TGTGCCAGCAGCCCATACCCGCTGGGCGAGCAGTACTTC. Protein: CASSPYPLGEQYF.

At least ten counts were recorded for this clone. V usage is TRBV7-9 and J usage is TRBJ1-3; perhaps TRBD1 as D (6 bases). Trimming removed 1 base from V and 6 bases from J, with 13 bases in between. This CDR3 contains 15 residues. The germline V gene has CDR1 SEHNR and CDR2 FQNEAQ (reference sequence). The CDR3 DNA sequence: TGTGCCAGCAGCTTAGGTTGGACAGCTTTAAACACCATATATTTT. Translation: CASSLGWTALNTIYF. Looking up the rest from reference TRBV7-9 and TRBJ1-3 gives the full variable domain: DTGVSQNPRHKITKRGQNVTFRCDPISEHNRLYWYRQTLGQGPEFLTYFQNEAQLEKSRLLSDRFSAERPKGSFSTLEIQRTEQGDSAMYLCASSLGWTALNTIYFGEGSWLTVV.

This clone was seen repeatedly, ten times or more. Sequence at one end of the junction differs from germline and may be a read error. The chain recombines TRBV6-9 with TRBJ2-5; TRBD2 aligns across 9 bases. CDR3 length: 17 residues. In germline, CDR1 is MNHGY, CDR2 SVAAGI. DNA for the CDR3: TGCGCCAGCAGTGCCTCAGTGGTAGCGGGGGACCAAGAGACCCAGTACTTC. Translated: CASSASVVAGDQETQYF.

This clone showed up many times. The chain is built from TRBV14 and TRBJ2-3; TRBD1 might be the D (5 bases). The CDR3 covers 13 residues. V lost 1 base and J 10 bases, leaving 12 bases between the germline ends. Germline lookup yields CDR1 SGHDN and CDR2 FVKESK. CDR3 nucleotides: TGTGCCAGCAGCCAAGTGCGCACAGGTGCGCAGTATTTT. This gives the protein CASSQVRTGAQYF.

The chain has TRBV9 and TRBJ2-7, with D perhaps TRBD1 (6 bases). CDR3 length equals 13 residues. The germline gives CDR1 SGDLS, CDR2 YYNGEE. V lost 4 bases and J 2 bases, leaving 10 bases between the germline ends. The CDR3 region has the DNA TGTGCCAGCAGCCAGGACAGCACCTACGAGCAGTACTTC. This sequence encodes CASSQDSTYEQYF.

This clone has just a few counts. The V call is TRBV20-1, the J call TRBJ2-1; weak D call: TRBD2 (6 bases). This CDR3 spans 11 amino acids. Germline-derived CDR1 and CDR2 are DFQATT and SNEGSKA (reference sequence). The V gene lost 3 bases and the J gene lost 9 bases, with 9 bases spanning the gap. The CDR3 nucleotides read TGCAGTGCTAGTTGGGACTTTGAGCAGTTCTTC. Translating gives CSASWDFEQFF.

This clone was observed a handful of times. Since a much larger clone is just one base distant, this may be a read error. The chain employs TRBV5-1 and TRBJ2-5, with a possible D match to TRBD1 (5 bases). Germline V gene lookup returns CDR1 SGHRS and CDR2 YFSETQ. The germline V and J ends were trimmed by 0 bases and 8 bases, with 20 bases remaining between them. The CDR3 is 16 residues long. The CDR3 here is CASSLEQVLPQDTQYF. CDR3 bases: TGCGCCAGCAGCTTGGAACAGGTTCTGCCCCAGGATACCCAGTACTTC.